What follows are 26 T cell receptor beta chains derived from one specimen sequenced in a study of blood T cell repertoires in COVID-19. Data came from immunoSEQ multiplex PCR; TCRdb stores just in-frame clones and leaves some out. The sample consists of about 140,000 clones, about 79% of them appearing once. The sequencing input was peripheral blood. These receptors all come from a woman older than 75 with active or convalescent COVID-19.

The table lists this clone with a few counts. The rearrangement links TRBV19 to TRBJ2-3; 13 nucleotides agree with TRBD2. The CDR3 contains 16 residues. CDR1 and CDR2 from the germline V gene are LNHDA and SQIVND (reference sequence). V shed 5 bases and J 8 bases; nucleotides not matched to a gene: 10. In nucleotides, the CDR3 is TGTGCCAGTAGTTCGGGACTAGCGGGGTTTCCGGGTACGCAGTATTTT. Amino acids: CASSSGLAGFPGTQYF.

The chain combines TRBV7-2 with TRBJ2-5; D remains unclear. V was pared by 4 bases and J by 4 bases, with 4 bases between. The CDR3 runs to 11 residues. Germline V gives CDR1 SGHTA, CDR2 FQGNSA. CDR3 bases: TGTGCCAGCAGCTCGGTAGAGACCCAGTACTTC. It is translated as CASSSVETQYF.

This sequence joins TRBV5-6 and TRBJ2-7; a weak D match, TRBD1 (5 bases). This CDR3 spans 15 amino acids. Germline V gene lookup returns CDR1 SGHDT and CDR2 YYEEEE. The V end was cut by 2 bases, the J end by 3 bases, with 15 bases between. The DNA of the CDR3 is TGTGCCAGCAGCTTTGAAGGGGTCCCTTACTACGAGCAGTACTTC. This translates into CASSFEGVPYYEQYF. Drawing the rest from reference TRBV5-6 and TRBJ2-7, the complete variable domain is DAGVTQSPTHLIKTRGQQVTLRCSPKSGHDTVSWYQQALGQGPQFIFQYYEEEERQRGNFPDRFSGHQFPNYSSELNVNALLLGDSALYLCASSFEGVPYYEQYFGPGTRLTVT.

The J gene is TRBJ2-7, the V gene TRBV2; D perhaps matches TRBD1 (5 bases). V dropped 8 bases and J dropped 1 base, with 9 bases sitting between them. CDR3 length: 12 amino acids. Per germline, CDR1 SNHLY and CDR2 FYNNEI. The DNA of the CDR3 is TGTGCCAGCGGGGCACCTTCCTACGAGCAGTACTTC. Amino acids: CASGAPSYEQYF.

This clone was recorded once. V is TRBV7-2 and J is TRBJ2-2; tentative D call: TRBD2 (6 bases). The ends were cut back, 2 bases at V and 4 bases at J, with 17 bases in the middle. This CDR3 has 17 amino acids. Germline CDR1 and CDR2: SGHTA and FQGNSA. CDR3 in amino acids: CASSLFASARATGELFF. Written as DNA, the CDR3 is TGTGCCAGCAGCTTATTCGCTAGCGCCAGGGCCACCGGGGAGCTGTTTTTT.

The chain has TRBV4-3 and TRBJ1-1; maybe TRBD1 (5 bases). V gave up 4 bases and J gave up 5 bases, with 20 bases separating them. This CDR3 has 16 residues. Per the germline V gene, CDR1 is LGHNA and CDR2 is YSLEER. The CDR3: CASSPSVVGASTEAFF. As DNA, the CDR3 is TGCGCCAGCAGCCCCTCCGTGGTTGGGGCGAGTACTGAAGCTTTCTTT.

The chain uses TRBV6-5 and TRBJ1-4; possible D gene TRBD1, 6 bases. This CDR3 region has 13 residues. Germline lookup yields CDR1 MNHEY and CDR2 SVGAGI. V was pared by 6 bases and J by 7 bases, with 12 bases between. The CDR3 is CASRQGNGEKLFF. CDR3 in DNA: TGTGCCAGCAGGCAGGGGAATGGTGAAAAACTGTTTTTT.

This chain connects TRBV11-2 to TRBJ1-1, with 7 bases identical to TRBD1. V lost 2 bases and J lost 2; bases outside the gene matches: 5. The CDR3 sequence is 15 residues long. Per germline, CDR1 SGHAT and CDR2 FQNNGV. The CDR3 DNA reads as TGTGCCAGCAGCTTACGACAGGGCCTTAACACTGAAGCTTTCTTT. This encodes CASSLRQGLNTEAFF.

In its sample, this clone was seen a few times. The chain uses TRBV2 and TRBJ1-6; 7 nucleotides align to TRBD1. CDR3 length: 15 residues. The junction had 6 bases not matched to a gene; V was cut back by 5 bases and J by 5 bases. CDR1 is SNHLY, CDR2 FYNNEI, per germline. CDR3 in amino acids: CASSRQGIDNSPLHF. CDR3 coding DNA: TGTGCCAGCAGTAGACAGGGAATAGATAATTCACCCCTCCACTTT.

Details on this clone: The sample contains more than one DNA sequence encoding this CDR3. The genes are TRBV5-1 and TRBJ1-4; 12 bases agree with TRBD1. J lost 7 bases, V lost 4 bases, and 2 bases had no gene match. The germline V gene has CDR1 SGHRS and CDR2 YFSETQ. The CDR3 runs to 14 residues. The DNA for the CDR3 is TGCGCCAGCAGCCTGGGACAGGGGGCTGAAAAACTGTTTTTT. This sequence encodes CASSLGQGAEKLFF.

Here the CDR3 reads CASSNTGKAFF. CDR3 sequence (DNA): TGTGCCAGCAGTAATACAGGGAAAGCTTTCTTT. This chain connects TRBV6-6 to TRBJ1-1, with a tentative D call TRBD1 (6 bases). Germline CDR1 and CDR2: MNHNY and SVGAGI (reference sequence). Trimming cost V 5 bases and J 9 bases, with 10 bases left between them. CDR3 size: 11 residues.

The chain joins TRBV27 to TRBJ1-1, with 9 bases fitting TRBD1. The CDR3 is 15 amino acids. The V gene end was trimmed by 5 bases and the J gene end by 0 bases; junction bases not matched to a gene: 4. Germline V lookup: CDR1 MNHEY, CDR2 SMNVEV (reference sequence). CDR3: CASSPGDRVNTEAFF. CDR3 coding DNA: TGTGCCAGCAGTCCGGGGGACAGGGTGAACACTGAAGCTTTCTTT.

The gene calls are TRBV14 and TRBJ1-5; TRBD1 aligns across 8 bases. Germline V gene lookup returns CDR1 SGHDN and CDR2 FVKESK. V lost 0 bases and J lost 5; bases outside the gene matches: 6. This CDR3 region has 16 residues. The CDR3 spells CASSQEIGTGYQPQHF. The CDR3 region has the DNA TGTGCCAGCAGCCAAGAAATAGGGACAGGCTATCAGCCCCAGCATTTT.

CDR3 region: CASGEGNTEAFF. The CDR3 coding sequence is TGTGCCAGCGGAGAGGGGAACACTGAAGCTTTCTTT. This chain connects TRBV7-9 to TRBJ1-1; D is unclear. Between the trimmed V and J ends, which lost 8 bases and 1 base, there was a span of 8 bases. Germline CDR1 reads SEHNR; CDR2 reads FQNEAQ (reference sequence). This CDR3 region has 12 residues.

Concerning this clone itself: At one end the junction does not follow the germline gene, possibly because of a read error. CDR3 nucleotide sequence: TGTGCTAGCAGCGGCCGGGGTGGGACCGGGGAGCTGTTTTTT. As protein: CASSGRGGTGELFF. J is TRBJ2-2 and V is TRBV7-7, with D possibly matching TRBD2 (5 bases). CDR1 and CDR2 (germline): SSHAT, FNYEAQ (reference sequence). The CDR3 covers 14 residues. Supplemented by reference TRBV7-7 and TRBJ2-2, the full variable domain reads GAGVSQSPRYKVTKRGQDVTLRCDPISSHATLYWYQQALGQGPEFLTYFNYEAQPDKSGLPSDRFSAERPEGSISTLTIQRTEQRDSAMYRCASSGRGGTGELFFGEGSRLTVL.

Concerning this clone itself: One end of the junction fails to match germline, which may point to a read error. This CDR3 is CASTRREGSQETQYF. The CDR3 DNA follows: TGTGCTAGCACCCGACGAGAAGGGAGTCAAGAGACCCAGTACTTC. This chain uses TRBV7-7 with TRBJ2-5; TRBD2 might be the D (5 bases). Germline V lookup: CDR1 SSHAT, CDR2 FNYEAQ (reference sequence). The CDR3 runs to 15 residues.

The genes are TRBV5-1 and TRBJ2-2, with a weak D call TRBD2 (5 bases). This CDR3 has 15 residues. Germline CDR1 reads SGHRS; CDR2 reads YFSETQ. Deletions cut 1 base from V and 1 base from J, with 8 bases between. Written as DNA, the CDR3 is TGCGCCAGCAGCTTGCTAGCCAAGAACACCGGGGAGCTGTTTTTT. This encodes CASSLLAKNTGELFF.

V is TRBV5-1 and J is TRBJ2-3; 7 positions match TRBD1. V shed 7 bases and J 2 bases; nucleotides not matched to a gene: 10. Per the germline V gene, CDR1 is SGHRS and CDR2 is YFSETQ. The CDR3 is made up of 15 amino acids. The CDR3 loop reads CASGSETGVTDTQYF. As DNA, the CDR3 is TGCGCCAGCGGGTCGGAAACAGGGGTCACAGATACGCAGTATTTT.

This chain links TRBV4-2 with TRBJ2-3; no clear D gene. This CDR3 has 14 amino acids. Germline CDR1 and CDR2: LGHNA and YNFKEQ. The V and J ends lost 6 bases and 1 base respectively, with 11 bases between them. CDR3 sequence reads: CASSHSFGTDTQYF. The CDR3 DNA reads as TGTGCCAGCAGTCATTCATTTGGCACAGATACGCAGTATTTT.

The chain is built from TRBV2 and TRBJ1-2, with D unclear. V was pared by 4 bases and J by 6 bases, with 12 bases between. Germline assignment: CDR1 SNHLY and CDR2 FYNNEI. There are 13 residues in the CDR3. The CDR3 reads CASSATPTHGYTF. For the CDR3, the DNA is TGTGCCAGCAGTGCGACACCGACCCATGGCTACACCTTC.

This clone occurred a few times. The chain joins TRBV2 to TRBJ2-1, with TRBD2 identical over 11 bases. V lost 7 bases to trimming and J lost 7 bases; unmatched junction nucleotides: 6. The germline V gene encodes CDR1 SNHLY and CDR2 FYNNEI. This CDR3 spans 14 amino acids. This chain's CDR3 is CASILAGGGNEQFF. The CDR3 DNA reads as TGTGCCAGCATCCTAGCGGGGGGCGGGAATGAGCAGTTCTTC.

The rearrangement uses TRBV5-1 and TRBJ2-7; the D gene is possibly TRBD1 (6 bases). The CDR3 runs 14 residues. CDR1 and CDR2 from the germline V gene are SGHRS and YFSETQ. The germline V and J ends were trimmed by 4 bases and 8 bases, with 19 bases remaining between them. The DNA of the CDR3 is TGCGCCAGCAGCGAACGAAGGACAGCGGTGAAGCAGTACTTC. Protein sequence: CASSERRTAVKQYF.

The rearrangement joins TRBV4-3 to TRBJ2-5; TRBD2 matches at 10 bases. CDR1 is LGHNA, CDR2 YSLEER, per germline. V shed 3 bases, J shed 5 bases, and the junction held 21 bases outside the gene matches. This CDR3 spans 20 amino acids. This CDR3 is CASSHSHTAGGSFIAETQYF. CDR3 DNA: TGCGCCAGCAGCCATTCCCACACAGCGGGGGGGAGTTTTATCGCGGAGACCCAGTACTTC.

The chain carries TRBV7-8 and TRBJ1-2; 7 bases are shared with TRBD1. Germline CDR1 is SGHVS and CDR2 is FQNEAQ. This CDR3 contains 18 residues. The V and J ends lost 6 bases and 4 bases, in that order; junction bases with no gene match: 20. CDR3 DNA: TGTGCCAGCAGTCCCCTCGCGGCAGGGGGTACTTTGATCTATGGCTACACCTTC. Amino acids: CASSPLAAGGTLIYGYTF. Full variable domain (missing parts from reference TRBV7-8 and TRBJ1-2): GAGVSQSPRYKVAKRGQDVALRCDPISGHVSLFWYQQALGQGPEFLTYFQNEAQLDKSGLPSDRFFAERPEGSVSTLKIQRTQQEDSAVYLCASSPLAAGGTLIYGYTFGSGTRLTVV.

V usage is TRBV15 and J usage is TRBJ1-5; 10 nucleotides line up with TRBD1. V shed 2 bases and J 4 bases; nucleotides not matched to a gene: 11. The V gene's germline CDR1 is LNHNV and CDR2 YYDKDF (reference sequence). The CDR3 runs 18 residues. As DNA, the CDR3 is TGTGCCACCAGCAGATCGTCTCAGACAGGGGGCGTAAATCAGCCCCAGCATTTT. As protein: CATSRSSQTGGVNQPQHF.

This clone was recorded once. The V and J genes are TRBV7-2 and TRBJ1-2, with D maybe TRBD1 (5 bases). CDR1 and CDR2 (germline): SGHTA, FQGNSA. Trimming took 5 bases from V and 5 from J, leaving 18 bases between them. This CDR3 is built from 15 residues. The CDR3 here is CASSLRQGFSYGYTF. The CDR3 region has the DNA TGTGCCAGCAGCCTACGTCAGGGTTTTAGTTATGGCTACACCTTC.